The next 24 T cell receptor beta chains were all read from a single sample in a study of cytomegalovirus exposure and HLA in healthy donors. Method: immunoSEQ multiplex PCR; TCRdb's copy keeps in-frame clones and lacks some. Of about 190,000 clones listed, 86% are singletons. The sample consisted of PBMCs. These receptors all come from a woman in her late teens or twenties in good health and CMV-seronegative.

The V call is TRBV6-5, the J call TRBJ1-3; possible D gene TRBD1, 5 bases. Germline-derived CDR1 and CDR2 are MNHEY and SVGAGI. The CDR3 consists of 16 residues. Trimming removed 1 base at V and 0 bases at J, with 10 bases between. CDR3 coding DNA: TGTGCCAGCAGTTACTGGGGCAGCAGCTCTGGAAACACCATATATTTT. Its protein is CASSYWGSSSGNTIYF.

The CDR3 here is CASSESQGWGYTF. CDR3 sequence (DNA): TGCGCCAGCAGTGAGTCGCAGGGTTGGGGCTACACCTTC. The chain joins TRBV10-1 to TRBJ1-2, with D perhaps matching TRBD1 (5 bases). Germline assignment: CDR1 WNHNN and CDR2 SYGVQD (reference sequence). This CDR3 contains 13 residues. Trimming removed 0 bases from V and 8 bases from J, with 10 bases in between.

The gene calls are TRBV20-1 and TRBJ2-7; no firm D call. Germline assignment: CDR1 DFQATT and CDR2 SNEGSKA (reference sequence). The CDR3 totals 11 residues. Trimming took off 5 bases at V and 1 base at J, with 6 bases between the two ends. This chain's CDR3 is CSAEQSYEQYF. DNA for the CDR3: TGCAGTGCTGAACAGTCCTACGAGCAGTACTTC.

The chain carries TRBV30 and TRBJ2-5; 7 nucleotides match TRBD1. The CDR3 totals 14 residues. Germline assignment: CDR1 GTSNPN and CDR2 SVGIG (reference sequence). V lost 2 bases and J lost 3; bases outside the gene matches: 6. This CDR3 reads CAWSRDSLKETQYF. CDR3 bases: TGTGCCTGGAGTCGGGACAGTTTAAAAGAGACCCAGTACTTC.

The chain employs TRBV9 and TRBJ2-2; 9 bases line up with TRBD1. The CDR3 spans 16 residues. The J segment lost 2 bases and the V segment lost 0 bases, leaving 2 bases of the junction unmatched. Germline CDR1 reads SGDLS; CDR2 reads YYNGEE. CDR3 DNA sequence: TGTGCCAGCAGCGTAGCTACAGGGGGCAACACCGGGGAGCTGTTTTTT. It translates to CASSVATGGNTGELFF.

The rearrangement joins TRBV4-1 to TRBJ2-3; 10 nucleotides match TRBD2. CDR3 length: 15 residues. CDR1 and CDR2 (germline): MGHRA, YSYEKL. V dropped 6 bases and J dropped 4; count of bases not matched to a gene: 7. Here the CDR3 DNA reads TGCGCCAGCAGAAACCTAGCGGGAGTTTCAGATACGCAGTATTTT. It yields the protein CASRNLAGVSDTQYF.

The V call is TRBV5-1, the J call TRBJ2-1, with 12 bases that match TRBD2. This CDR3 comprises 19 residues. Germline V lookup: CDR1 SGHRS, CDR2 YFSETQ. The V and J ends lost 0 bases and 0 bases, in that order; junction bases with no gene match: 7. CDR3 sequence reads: CASSLVTSGGPSSYNEQFF. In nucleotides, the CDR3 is TGCGCCAGCAGCTTGGTGACTAGCGGGGGTCCAAGCTCCTACAATGAGCAGTTCTTC.

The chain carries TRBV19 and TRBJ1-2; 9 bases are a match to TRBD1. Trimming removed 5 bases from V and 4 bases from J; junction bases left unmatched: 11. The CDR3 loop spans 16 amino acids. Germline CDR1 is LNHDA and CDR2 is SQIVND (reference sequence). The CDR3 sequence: CASSPVEGQGSYGYTF. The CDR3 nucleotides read TGTGCCAGTAGTCCCGTCGAGGGACAGGGTTCCTATGGCTACACCTTC.

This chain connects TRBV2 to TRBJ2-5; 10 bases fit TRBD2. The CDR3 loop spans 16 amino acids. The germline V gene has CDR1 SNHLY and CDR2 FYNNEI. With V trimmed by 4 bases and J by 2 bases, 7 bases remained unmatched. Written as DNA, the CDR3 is TGTGCCAGCAGTGGGTTTAGCGGGGGGCCTCAAGAGACCCAGTACTTC. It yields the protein CASSGFSGGPQETQYF. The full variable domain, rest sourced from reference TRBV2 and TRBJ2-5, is EPEVTQTPSHQVTQMGQEVILRCVPISNHLYFYWYRQILGQKVEFLVSFYNNEISEKSEIFDDQFSVERPDGSNFTLKIRSTKLEDSAMYFCASSGFSGGPQETQYFGPGTRLLVL.

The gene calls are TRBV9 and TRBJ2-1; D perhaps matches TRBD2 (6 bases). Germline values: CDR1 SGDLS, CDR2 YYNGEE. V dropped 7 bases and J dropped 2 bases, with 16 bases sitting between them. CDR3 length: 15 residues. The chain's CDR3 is CASGGVGVAYNEQFF. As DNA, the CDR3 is TGTGCCAGCGGAGGGGTAGGGGTCGCCTACAATGAGCAGTTCTTC. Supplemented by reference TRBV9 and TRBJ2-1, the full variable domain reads DSGVTQTPKHLITATGQRVTLRCSPRSGDLSVYWYQQSLDQGLQFLIQYYNGEERAKGNILERFSAQQFPDLHSELNLSSLELGDSALYFCASGGVGVAYNEQFFGPGTRLTVL.

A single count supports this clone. For the CDR3, the DNA is TGTGCCAGCAGCCTGGGACTAGCGGGCAAAAACATTCAGTACTTC. The encoded protein is CASSLGLAGKNIQYF. The chain employs TRBV9 and TRBJ2-4; 12 positions match TRBD2. Germline V gene sequence: CDR1 SGDLS, CDR2 YYNGEE. Trimming at V came to 4 bases and at J to 3 bases, leaving 2 bases not matched to a gene. CDR3 size: 15 residues.

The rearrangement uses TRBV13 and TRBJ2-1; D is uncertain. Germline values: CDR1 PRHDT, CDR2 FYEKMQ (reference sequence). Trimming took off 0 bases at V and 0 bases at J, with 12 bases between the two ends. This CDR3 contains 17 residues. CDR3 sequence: CASSLGPAPSSYNEQFF. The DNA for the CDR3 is TGTGCCAGCAGCTTAGGCCCTGCGCCGAGCTCCTACAATGAGCAGTTCTTC.

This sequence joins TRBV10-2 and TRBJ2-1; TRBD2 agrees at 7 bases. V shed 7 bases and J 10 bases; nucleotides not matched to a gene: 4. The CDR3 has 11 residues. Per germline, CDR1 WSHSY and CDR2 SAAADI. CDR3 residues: CASNRAGEQFF. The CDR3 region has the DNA TGCGCCAGCAACAGAGCGGGGGAGCAGTTCTTC.

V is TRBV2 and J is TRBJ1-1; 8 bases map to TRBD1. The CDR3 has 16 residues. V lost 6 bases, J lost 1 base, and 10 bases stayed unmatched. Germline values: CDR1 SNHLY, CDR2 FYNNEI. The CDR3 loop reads CASSQFVGTGNTEAFF. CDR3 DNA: TGTGCCAGCAGCCAATTCGTAGGGACAGGGAACACTGAAGCTTTCTTT.

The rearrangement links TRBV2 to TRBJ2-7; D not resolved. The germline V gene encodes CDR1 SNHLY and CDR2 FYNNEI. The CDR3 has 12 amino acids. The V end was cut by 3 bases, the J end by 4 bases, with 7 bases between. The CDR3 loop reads CASSDPEYEQYF. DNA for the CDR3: TGTGCCAGCAGTGATCCAGAATACGAGCAGTACTTC.

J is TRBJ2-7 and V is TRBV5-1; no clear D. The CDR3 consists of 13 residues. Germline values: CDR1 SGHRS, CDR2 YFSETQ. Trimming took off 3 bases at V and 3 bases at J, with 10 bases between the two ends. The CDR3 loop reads CASSYSQDYEQYF. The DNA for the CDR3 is TGCGCCAGCAGCTACTCCCAAGACTACGAGCAGTACTTC.

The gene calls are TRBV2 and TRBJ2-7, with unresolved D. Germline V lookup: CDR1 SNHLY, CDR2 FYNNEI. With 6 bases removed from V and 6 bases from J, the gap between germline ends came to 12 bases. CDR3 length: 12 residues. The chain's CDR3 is CASRALAAEQYF. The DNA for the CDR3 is TGTGCCAGCAGGGCCCTGGCGGCCGAGCAGTACTTC.

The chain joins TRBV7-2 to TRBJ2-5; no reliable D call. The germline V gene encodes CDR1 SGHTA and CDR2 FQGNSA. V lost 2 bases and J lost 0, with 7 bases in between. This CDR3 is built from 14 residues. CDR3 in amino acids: CASSLRRYQETQYF. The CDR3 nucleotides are TGTGCCAGCAGCTTACGCCGGTACCAAGAGACCCAGTACTTC.

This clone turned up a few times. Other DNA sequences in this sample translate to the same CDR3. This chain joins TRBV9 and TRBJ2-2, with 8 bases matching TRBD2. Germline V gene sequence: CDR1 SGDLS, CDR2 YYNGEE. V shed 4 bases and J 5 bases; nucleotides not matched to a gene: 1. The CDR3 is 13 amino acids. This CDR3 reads CASSPSGTGELFF. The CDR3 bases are TGTGCCAGCAGCCCTAGCGGGACCGGGGAGCTGTTTTTT.

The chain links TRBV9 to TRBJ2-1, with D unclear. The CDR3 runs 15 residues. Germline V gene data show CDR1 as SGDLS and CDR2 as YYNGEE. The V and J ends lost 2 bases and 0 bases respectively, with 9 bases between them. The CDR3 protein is CASSVRQSSYNEQFF. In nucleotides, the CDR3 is TGTGCCAGCAGCGTTAGACAAAGCTCCTACAATGAGCAGTTCTTC.

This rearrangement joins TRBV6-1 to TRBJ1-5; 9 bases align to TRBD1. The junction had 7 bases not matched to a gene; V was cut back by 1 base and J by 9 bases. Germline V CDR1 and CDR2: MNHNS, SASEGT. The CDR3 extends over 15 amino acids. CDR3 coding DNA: TGTGCCAGCAGTGAAGTAGGGACAGGGAGCCGGCCCCAGCATTTT. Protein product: CASSEVGTGSRPQHF.

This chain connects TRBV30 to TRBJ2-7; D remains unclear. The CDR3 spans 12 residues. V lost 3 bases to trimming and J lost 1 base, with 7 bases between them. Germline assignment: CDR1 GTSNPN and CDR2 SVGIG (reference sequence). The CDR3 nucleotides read TGTGCCTGGAGACAGCTTTCCTACGAGCAGTACTTC. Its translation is CAWRQLSYEQYF.

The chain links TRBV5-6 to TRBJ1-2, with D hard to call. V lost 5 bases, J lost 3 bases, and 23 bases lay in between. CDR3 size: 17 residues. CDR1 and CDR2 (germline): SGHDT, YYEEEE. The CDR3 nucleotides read TGTGCCAGCAGTCGTAACCGGGTCCAAATACGACACTATGGCTACACCTTC. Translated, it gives CASSRNRVQIRHYGYTF.

The CDR3 DNA reads TGTGCCAGCAGTTGGGCAGGGACAGGGGGCCAGCCCCAGCATTTT. Translating it yields CASSWAGTGGQPQHF. The rearrangement joins TRBV6-6 to TRBJ1-5; 12 bases match TRBD1. This CDR3 region has 15 residues. Germline CDR1 and CDR2: MNHNY and SVGAGI (reference sequence). V was pared by 4 bases and J by 7 bases, with 5 bases of the junction left unmatched.